What follows are 20 T cell receptor beta chains derived from one specimen sequenced in a study of blood T cell repertoires in COVID-19. Produced via immunoSEQ multiplex PCR; TCRdb's table is partial and in-frame only. The data show 150,000 to 250,000 clones, less than 95% seen once. The sequencing sample was made of peripheral blood. These receptors all stem from a man younger than 45 with COVID-19, enrolled during active disease.

The V call is TRBV6-5, the J call TRBJ1-1, with D perhaps matching TRBD1 (6 bases). Per the germline V gene, CDR1 is MNHEY and CDR2 is SVGAGI. The V end lost 6 bases, the J end lost 5 bases, and 19 bases lay between the germline ends. The CDR3 is 15 amino acids. In nucleotides, the CDR3 is TGTGCCAGCAGATACAATACAGGGAGAGGGACTGAAGCTTTCTTT. As protein: CASRYNTGRGTEAFF.

The rearrangement links TRBV6-1 to TRBJ1-2; D is uncertain. Germline loops: CDR1 MNHNS, CDR2 SASEGT. V shed 1 base and J shed 6 bases, with 9 bases lying between them. CDR3 length: 13 amino acids. Here the CDR3 DNA reads TGTGCCAGCAGTGAAGTGCCGGGGAATGGCTACACCTTC. Encoded protein: CASSEVPGNGYTF.

The chain combines TRBV4-1 with TRBJ1-4; TRBD1 matches at 7 bases. CDR3 size: 16 residues. Losses at the gene ends were 1 base for V and 8 bases for J; bases not matched to a gene: 10. Germline lookup yields CDR1 MGHRA and CDR2 YSYEKL. CDR3 nucleotide sequence: TGCGCCAGCAGCCAAGTTAGTGTACAGGGGAGGGAAAAACTGTTTTTT. It codes for CASSQVSVQGREKLFF.

Only one count was recorded for this clone. This chain connects TRBV9 to TRBJ1-2, with a possible D match to TRBD1 (5 bases). Germline assignment: CDR1 SGDLS and CDR2 YYNGEE. The CDR3 runs 18 residues. Trimming left V 3 bases short and J 4 bases short, with 25 bases between. The CDR3 is CASSEPPVGPGSIYGYTF. CDR3 sequence (DNA): TGTGCCAGCAGCGAGCCCCCTGTAGGGCCAGGGTCAATCTATGGCTACACCTTC.

V gene TRBV29-1 combines with J gene TRBJ2-7; D is possibly TRBD2 (6 bases). V was cut by 4 bases and J by 0 bases, with 10 bases left in between. The germline gives CDR1 SQVTM, CDR2 ANQGSEA. This CDR3 region has 13 residues. The CDR3 nucleotides are TGCAGCGTTGTGGGGGGTAGCTCCTACGAGCAGTACTTC. Translation gives CSVVGGSSYEQYF.

The V and J genes are TRBV18 and TRBJ1-1; D is ambiguous. V lost 2 bases and J lost 5, with 15 bases in between. The CDR3 has 15 amino acids. CDR1 is KGHSH and CDR2 is LQKENI in the germline V gene. CDR3 region: CASSPSSEGRTEAFF. CDR3 bases: TGTGCCAGCTCACCAAGCTCGGAGGGCAGGACTGAAGCTTTCTTT.

In this sample, this clone turned up once. The chain is built from TRBV6-6 and TRBJ1-1; D is perhaps TRBD1 (6 bases). The V gene lost 6 bases and the J gene lost 1 base, with 18 bases spanning the gap. CDR3 length: 16 amino acids. Germline CDR1 is MNHNY and CDR2 is SVGAGI (reference sequence). The CDR3 coding sequence is TGTGCCAGCAGCCATACAGGGTCTCGGGGGAACACTGAAGCTTTCTTT. Its translation is CASSHTGSRGNTEAFF.

The V call is TRBV6-5, the J call TRBJ2-7, with D possibly TRBD2 on 6 matching bases. The CDR3 covers 15 residues. The germline V gene encodes CDR1 MNHEY and CDR2 SVGAGI. With 2 bases removed from V and 5 bases from J, the gap between germline ends came to 16 bases. CDR3 amino acids: CASSYAGFASDEQYF. The CDR3 DNA sequence: TGTGCCAGCAGTTACGCCGGGTTCGCTAGCGACGAGCAGTACTTC.

The chain recombines TRBV10-2 with TRBJ2-7; D perhaps matches TRBD1 (6 bases). Germline V gives CDR1 WSHSY, CDR2 SAAADI. V was pared by 3 bases and J by 5 bases, with 14 bases between. The CDR3 contains 14 residues. The CDR3 DNA sequence: TGCGCCAGCAGTGAATACCAGGACAGTAACGAGCAGTACTTC. Protein sequence: CASSEYQDSNEQYF.

V is TRBV6-4 and J is TRBJ2-3; TRBD2 matches at 9 bases. Germline CDR1 reads MRHNA; CDR2 reads SNTAGT. The CDR3 contains 15 residues. J was trimmed by 4 bases and V by 6 bases; bases with no gene match: 8. The CDR3 DNA sequence: TGTGCCAGCAGCGCCGGACTAGCGAGCGCAGATACGCAGTATTTT. Residues: CASSAGLASADTQYF.

The gene calls are TRBV3-1 (or the pseudogene TRBV3-2) and TRBJ1-2, with TRBD1 matching 12 bases. The CDR3 has 17 residues. The V gene's germline CDR1 is LGHDT and CDR2 YNNKEL (reference sequence). J lost 4 bases, V lost 2 bases, and 8 bases had no gene match. DNA for the CDR3: TGTGCCAGCAGCCAAACCGGGACAGGGGGCGTTGGCTATGGCTACACCTTC. As protein: CASSQTGTGGVGYGYTF.

The DNA for the CDR3 is TGTGCCAGTAGTATAGCCGGGGATCTAGCCAAAAACATTCAGTACTTC. Translation: CASSIAGDLAKNIQYF. V gene TRBV19 combines with J gene TRBJ2-4; tentative D call: TRBD2 (5 bases). V was trimmed by 1 base and J by 0 bases, leaving 10 bases between them. CDR3 length: 16 residues. Germline V gene data show CDR1 as LNHDA and CDR2 as SQIVND (reference sequence).

This clone was picked up a small number of times. The genes are TRBV6-5 and TRBJ2-7, with D tentatively TRBD2 (6 bases). Germline CDR1 MNHEY, CDR2 SVGAGI. This CDR3 has 13 residues. V was cut by 6 bases and J by 4 bases, with 13 bases left in between. CDR3 coding DNA: TGTGCCAGCAGCCGACTAGTTGATTACGAGCAGTACTTC. It specifies CASSRLVDYEQYF.

This chain connects TRBV7-9 to TRBJ2-3; no clear D. The V end was cut by 5 bases, the J end by 6 bases, with 9 bases between. There are 12 residues in the CDR3. CDR1 and CDR2 from the germline V gene are SEHNR and FQNEAQ (reference sequence). This CDR3 reads CASSRRADTQYF. As DNA, the CDR3 is TGTGCCAGCAGCAGGAGAGCGGATACGCAGTATTTT. Full variable domain (missing parts from reference TRBV7-9 and TRBJ2-3): DTGVSQNPRHKITKRGQNVTFRCDPISEHNRLYWYRQTLGQGPEFLTYFQNEAQLEKSRLLSDRFSAERPKGSFSTLEIQRTEQGDSAMYLCASSRRADTQYFGPGTRLTVL.

This chain joins TRBV19 and TRBJ2-7, with TRBD1 matching 7 bases. The CDR3 covers 11 residues. Germline V gene lookup returns CDR1 LNHDA and CDR2 SQIVND (reference sequence). Trimming cost V 9 bases and J 4 bases; bases outside gene matches: 3. CDR3 in DNA: TGTGCCAGCGCAGGGGGATACGAGCAGTACTTC. This encodes CASAGGYEQYF. Using reference TRBV19 and TRBJ2-7 for the parts outside the CDR3, the full variable domain is DGGITQSPKYLFRKEGQNVTLSCEQNLNHDAMYWYRQDPGQGLRLIYYSQIVNDFQKGDIAEGYSVSREKKESFPLTVTSAQKNPTAFYLCASAGGYEQYFGPGTRLTVT.

V and J are TRBV11-3 and TRBJ1-4, with 7 bases aligning to TRBD1. V trimming: 7 bases; J trimming: 6 bases; junction bases outside the gene matches: 11. The CDR3 spans 15 residues. Germline lookup yields CDR1 SGHNT and CDR2 YENEEA. The CDR3 bases are TGTGCCAGCACCCCATGGGGGCAGGGGGATGAAAAACTGTTTTTT. Translating gives CASTPWGQGDEKLFF.

The chain employs TRBV11-1 and TRBJ1-1; D is undetermined. Trimming stripped 4 bases from V and 4 bases from J, with 10 bases between. CDR1 is SGHAT, CDR2 FQDESV, per germline (reference sequence). The CDR3 runs to 13 residues. DNA for the CDR3: TGTGCCAGCAGCTCCGCGAGTAGCACTGAAGCTTTCTTT. Translation: CASSSASSTEAFF.

This clone was seen just once. This chain uses TRBV14 with TRBJ1-2; TRBD1 aligns across 7 bases. Germline assignment: CDR1 SGHDN and CDR2 FVKESK. With 4 bases clipped from V and 7 bases from J, the junction kept 12 bases outside the gene matches. This CDR3 has 15 residues. The CDR3 reads CASSPRTGDHGGYTF. The CDR3 bases are TGTGCCAGCAGCCCCCGGACAGGTGATCATGGTGGCTACACCTTC.

The CDR3 DNA reads TGCGCCAGCAGCTACGGTGAAAGCAATCAGCCCCAGCATTTT. Protein product: CASSYGESNQPQHF. V usage is TRBV5-1 and J usage is TRBJ1-5; D is ambiguous. The V end lost 3 bases, the J end lost 1 base, and 8 bases lay between the germline ends. The CDR3 extends over 14 amino acids. Germline CDR1 reads SGHRS; CDR2 reads YFSETQ.

V is TRBV6-5 and J is TRBJ2-2; TRBD2 matches 7 bases. V dropped 11 bases and J dropped 6; count of bases not matched to a gene: 12. The CDR3 is 14 residues long. The V gene's germline CDR1 is MNHEY and CDR2 SVGAGI. This chain's CDR3 is CASKAGFDAGELFF. The CDR3 DNA follows: TGTGCCTCTAAAGCGGGGTTTGACGCCGGGGAGCTGTTTTTT.